The rows below give T cell receptor beta chains drawn from one sample of a study of blood T cell repertoires in COVID-19. Clones were sequenced by immunoSEQ multiplex PCR, and TCRdb holds only the in-frame ones, with some missing. The table records about 340,000 clones, 86% of them present only once. The sample taken for sequencing was PBMCs or T cells enriched from blood (not recorded which). The receptors were gathered from a woman aged 40 to 49 with acute COVID-19. CDR3s include the opening cysteine and the closing phenylalanine or tryptophan. A D gene is named only where the DNA matches it firmly. The size of a clone is reported for some rows only, either as once, few or many, or as a class for expanded clones.

abundance: .
j_gene: TRBJ1-1
v_gene: TRBV3-1/TRBV3-2
d_gene: .
CDR3nt: TGTGCCAGCAGCCCAACCGGCGGGGCGGCCACTGAAGCTTTCTTT
CDR3aa: CASSPTGGAATEAFF

abundance: .
j_gene: TRBJ1-6
v_gene: TRBV3-1/TRBV3-2
d_gene: .
CDR3nt: TGTGCCAGCAGCCACAGGGGTGGATCACCCCTCCACTTT
CDR3aa: CASSHRGGSPLHF

abundance: .
j_gene: TRBJ1-2
v_gene: TRBV28
d_gene: .
CDR3nt: TGTGCCAGCACCCTCGGGTTGGCAGGGCCTGAATATGGCTACACCTTC
CDR3aa: CASTLGLAGPEYGYTF

abundance: .
j_gene: TRBJ1-1
v_gene: TRBV6-5
d_gene: .
CDR3nt: TGTGCCAGCAGTTACAGGGAGTTGGGGAACACTGAAGCTTTCTTT
CDR3aa: CASSYRELGNTEAFF

abundance: .
j_gene: TRBJ2-3
v_gene: TRBV20-1
d_gene: .
CDR3nt: TGCACAGCGGGTCGCACAGATACGCAGTATTTT
CDR3aa: CTAGRTDTQYF

abundance: .
j_gene: TRBJ2-7
v_gene: TRBV2
d_gene: TRBD1
CDR3nt: TGTGCCAGTCGACAGGGGCCGACTCCCTACGAGCAGTACTTC
CDR3aa: CASRQGPTPYEQYF

abundance: .
j_gene: TRBJ2-3
v_gene: TRBV5-6
d_gene: .
CDR3nt: TGTGCCAGCAGCACCTTTCTCCCGGCGGGAGATACGCAGTATTTT
CDR3aa: CASSTFLPAGDTQYF

abundance: .
j_gene: TRBJ2-7
v_gene: TRBV28
d_gene: TRBD1
CDR3nt: TGTGCCAGCAGATTCGACAGGGGTGGAGAGCAGTACTTC
CDR3aa: CASRFDRGGEQYF

abundance: .
j_gene: TRBJ1-1
v_gene: TRBV12-3/TRBV12-4
d_gene: .
CDR3nt: TGTGCCAGCAGTTTCGGCACTGAAGCTTTCTTT
CDR3aa: CASSFGTEAFF

abundance: .
j_gene: TRBJ1-1
v_gene: TRBV2
d_gene: .
CDR3nt: TGTGCCAGCAGCGAACAGGGCTATACTGAAGCTTTCTTT
CDR3aa: CASSEQGYTEAFF

abundance: once
j_gene: TRBJ1-4
v_gene: TRBV6-5
d_gene: .
CDR3nt: TGTGCCAGCAGTTACACCGGGACTTTTAATGAAAAACTGTTTTTT
CDR3aa: CASSYTGTFNEKLFF

abundance: .
j_gene: TRBJ1-1
v_gene: TRBV7-2
d_gene: TRBD1
CDR3nt: TGTGCCAGCAGCCTACGACAGGGGGCGACTGAAGCTTTCTTT
CDR3aa: CASSLRQGATEAFF

abundance: .
j_gene: TRBJ1-5
v_gene: TRBV6-5
d_gene: TRBD1
CDR3nt: TGTGCCAGCAGGAGGGACAGGGGAAGCAATCAGCCCCAGCATTTT
CDR3aa: CASRRDRGSNQPQHF

abundance: .
j_gene: TRBJ2-7
v_gene: TRBV3-1/TRBV3-2
d_gene: TRBD2
CDR3nt: TGTGCCAGCAGCCAAGCCACTAGCGGGAGCGGCGAGCAGTACTTC
CDR3aa: CASSQATSGSGEQYF

abundance: .
j_gene: TRBJ2-3
v_gene: TRBV6-5
d_gene: .
CDR3nt: TGTGCCAGCAGTTACTCCCCAGGGAAGGGAGATACGCAGTATTTT
CDR3aa: CASSYSPGKGDTQYF

abundance: .
j_gene: TRBJ1-1
v_gene: TRBV5-1
d_gene: .
CDR3nt: TGCGCCAGCAGCTTCAGCCAGGCGAACACTGAAGCTTTCTTT
CDR3aa: CASSFSQANTEAFF

abundance: .
j_gene: TRBJ2-3
v_gene: TRBV10-3
d_gene: TRBD1
CDR3nt: TGTGCCTCCTACAGGGGGGATAGCACAGATACGCAGTATTTT
CDR3aa: CASYRGDSTDTQYF

abundance: .
j_gene: TRBJ2-2
v_gene: TRBV2
d_gene: TRBD1
CDR3nt: TGTGCCAGCAGGACAGGGGTAGCTACCGGGGAGCTGTTTTTT
CDR3aa: CASRTGVATGELFF

abundance: few
j_gene: TRBJ2-2
v_gene: TRBV7-2
d_gene: TRBD2
CDR3nt: TGTGCCAGCAGCTTAACTAGCGGGAGGGGGACGAACACCGGGGAGCTGTTTTTT
CDR3aa: CASSLTSGRGTNTGELFF

abundance: .
j_gene: TRBJ1-5
v_gene: TRBV19
d_gene: .
CDR3nt: TGTGCCAGTAGTACAATGAGTCAGCCCCAGCATTTT
CDR3aa: CASSTMSQPQHF

abundance: .
j_gene: TRBJ1-2
v_gene: TRBV4-2
d_gene: TRBD1
CDR3nt: TGTGCCAGCAGCCAAGACCGGACAGGGGTCTATGGCTACACCTTC
CDR3aa: CASSQDRTGVYGYTF

abundance: once
j_gene: TRBJ1-3
v_gene: TRBV5-1
d_gene: TRBD1
CDR3nt: TGCGCCAGCAGCCCAGGGGGCCACACTGGAAACACCATATATTTT
CDR3aa: CASSPGGHTGNTIYF

abundance: .
j_gene: TRBJ1-4
v_gene: TRBV10-3
d_gene: TRBD1
CDR3nt: TGTGCCACACAGGACAGGGGTAATGAAAAACTGTTTTTT
CDR3aa: CATQDRGNEKLFF

abundance: .
j_gene: TRBJ1-5
v_gene: TRBV6-5
d_gene: TRBD1
CDR3nt: TGTGCCAGCAGGCTTAGACAGGGAGTCCATCAGCCCCAGCATTTT
CDR3aa: CASRLRQGVHQPQHF

abundance: .
j_gene: TRBJ2-5
v_gene: TRBV3-1/TRBV3-2
d_gene: TRBD2
CDR3nt: TGTGCCAGCAGCCCGGGACTAGCGGGGGGGCCCGGAGAGACCCAGTACTTC
CDR3aa: CASSPGLAGGPGETQYF

abundance: .
j_gene: TRBJ1-1
v_gene: TRBV18
d_gene: .
CDR3nt: TGTGCCAGCTCACCAGCCGGGGGGGGAAACACTGAAGCTTTCTTT
CDR3aa: CASSPAGGGNTEAFF

abundance: few
j_gene: TRBJ1-2
v_gene: TRBV7-2
d_gene: TRBD1
CDR3nt: TGTGCCAGCAGTTCTCTTGGGGCAGGGGGCTTGGAAGGCTACACCTTC
CDR3aa: CASSSLGAGGLEGYTF

abundance: .
j_gene: TRBJ2-2
v_gene: TRBV7-9
d_gene: TRBD2
CDR3nt: TGTGCCAGCAGCCAAAAGCGGGGGCTAAACACCGGGGAGCTGTTTTTT
CDR3aa: CASSQKRGLNTGELFF

abundance: .
j_gene: TRBJ2-7
v_gene: TRBV6-7
d_gene: TRBD1
CDR3nt: TGTGCCAGCAGTTCGGGACAGCCTTACGAGCAGTACTTC
CDR3aa: CASSSGQPYEQYF

abundance: .
j_gene: TRBJ1-3
v_gene: TRBV6-5
d_gene: TRBD1
CDR3nt: TGTGCCAGCAGGGACAGGGGGTCCTCTGGAAACACCATATATTTT
CDR3aa: CASRDRGSSGNTIYF

abundance: .
j_gene: TRBJ2-5
v_gene: TRBV5-1
d_gene: .
CDR3nt: TGCGCCAGCAGCTTGGGGGCACCAAACAGGGACGGTACCCAGTACTTC
CDR3aa: CASSLGAPNRDGTQYF